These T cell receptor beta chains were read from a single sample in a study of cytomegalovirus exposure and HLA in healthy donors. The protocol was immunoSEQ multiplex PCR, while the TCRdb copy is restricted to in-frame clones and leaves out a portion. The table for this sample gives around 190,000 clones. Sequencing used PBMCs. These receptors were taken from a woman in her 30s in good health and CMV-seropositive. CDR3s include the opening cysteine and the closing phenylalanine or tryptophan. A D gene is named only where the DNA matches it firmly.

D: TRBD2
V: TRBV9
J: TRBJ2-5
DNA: TGTGCCAGCAGCCCCCGTCGAAGCGGGGGACTCCAAGAGACCCAGTACTTC
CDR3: CASSPRRSGGLQETQYF

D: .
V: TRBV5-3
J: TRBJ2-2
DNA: TGTGCCAGAAGCAGCCTTTTTGGGGGGAGAGCGAACACCGGGGAGCTGTTTTTT
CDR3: CARSSLFGGRANTGELFF

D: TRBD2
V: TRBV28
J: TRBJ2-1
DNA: TGTGCCAGCAGTTCCGGGACTAGGACCTATGAGCAGTTCTTC
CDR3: CASSSGTRTYEQFF

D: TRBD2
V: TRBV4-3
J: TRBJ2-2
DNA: TGCGCCAGCAGCCAAGATCGAATGACTAGCGGGAACACCGGGGAGCTGTTTTTT
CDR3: CASSQDRMTSGNTGELFF

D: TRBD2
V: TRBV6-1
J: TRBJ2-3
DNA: TGTGCCAGCAGTCCTATAGCGGGGGGCACAGATACGCAGTATTTT
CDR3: CASSPIAGGTDTQYF

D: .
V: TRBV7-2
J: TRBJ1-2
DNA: TGTGCCAGCAGCCCAGAAAACAACTATGGCTACACCTTC
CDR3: CASSPENNYGYTF

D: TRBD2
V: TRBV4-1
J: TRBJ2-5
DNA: TGCGCCAGCAGCCAAGGACTAGCGGGGTGGGAGACCCAGTACTTC
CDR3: CASSQGLAGWETQYF

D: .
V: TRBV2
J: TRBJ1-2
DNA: TGTGCCAGCAGTGGACCAGGGATTCTCGTCTATGGCTACACCTTC
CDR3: CASSGPGILVYGYTF

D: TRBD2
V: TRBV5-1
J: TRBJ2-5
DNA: TGCGCCAGCAGCTCAATGATGGAACTAGCGGGGCAAGAGACCCAGTACTTC
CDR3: CASSSMMELAGQETQYF

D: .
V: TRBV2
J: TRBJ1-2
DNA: TGTGCCAGCCGGCTGGGTCAGGGAGGGTATGGCTACACCTTC
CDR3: CASRLGQGGYGYTF

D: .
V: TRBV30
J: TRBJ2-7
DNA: TGTGCCTGGAGCGAACTTCGGGACGAGCAGTACTTC
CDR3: CAWSELRDEQYF

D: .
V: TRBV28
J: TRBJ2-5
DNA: TGTGCCAGCAGTTCCCCCGAGATAGCGACTATCCAAGAGACCCAGTACTTC
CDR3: CASSSPEIATIQETQYF

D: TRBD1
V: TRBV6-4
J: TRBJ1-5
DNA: TGTGCCAGCAGTGACTCGAAGGGGGCGAATCAGCCCCAGCATTTT
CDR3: CASSDSKGANQPQHF

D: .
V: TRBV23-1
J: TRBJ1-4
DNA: TGCGCCAGCAGCCCCTGGGGAGGGGCCCGCAATGAAAAACTGTTTTTT
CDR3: CASSPWGGARNEKLFF

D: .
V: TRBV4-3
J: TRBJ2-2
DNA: TGCGCCAGCAGCCAAGGGGGAGTTACTAGCAGGGCCGGGGAGCTGTTTTTT
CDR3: CASSQGGVTSRAGELFF

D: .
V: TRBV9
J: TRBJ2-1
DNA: TGTGCCAGCGCGGGGATGGACGATGAGCAGTTCTTC
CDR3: CASAGMDDEQFF

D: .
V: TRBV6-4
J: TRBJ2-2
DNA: TGTGCCAGCAGCCAAGGACACGCCGGATCGAGCGGGGAGCTGTTTTTT
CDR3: CASSQGHAGSSGELFF

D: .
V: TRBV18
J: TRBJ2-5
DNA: TGTGCCAGCTCGCTATACCGGGGTCAGGAGACCCAGTACTTC
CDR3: CASSLYRGQETQYF

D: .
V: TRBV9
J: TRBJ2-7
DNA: TGTGCCAGCAGCGTAGAAGCGGCCACCTCCTACGAGCAGTACTTC
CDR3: CASSVEAATSYEQYF

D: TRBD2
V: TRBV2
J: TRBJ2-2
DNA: TGTGCCAGCACCAACAAGCGGGAGTGGAACGGGGAGCTGTTTTTT
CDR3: CASTNKREWNGELFF

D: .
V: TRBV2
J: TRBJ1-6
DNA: TGTGCCAGCAGTGAGGCAGGGGATAATTCACCCCTCCACTTT
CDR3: CASSEAGDNSPLHF

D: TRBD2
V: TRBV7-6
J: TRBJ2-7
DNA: TGTGCCAGCAGCTTAGAAGCGGGAGTCACCTACGAGCAGTACTTC
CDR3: CASSLEAGVTYEQYF

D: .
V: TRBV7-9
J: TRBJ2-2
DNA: TGTGCCAGCACCGAACTACTTCGTCGGGGGACGAACACCGGGGAGCTGTTTTTT
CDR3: CASTELLRRGTNTGELFF

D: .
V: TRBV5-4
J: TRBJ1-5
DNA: TGTGCCAGCAGCGATCAGGGTGGGAGGCAGCCCCAGCATTTT
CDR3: CASSDQGGRQPQHF

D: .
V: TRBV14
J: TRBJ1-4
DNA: TGTGCCAGCAGCCCCGACTTGTCCGAAAAACTGTTTTTT
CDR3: CASSPDLSEKLFF

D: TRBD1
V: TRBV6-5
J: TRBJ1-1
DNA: TGTGCCAGCAGTTACTGGGGGACAGGGGACACTGAAGCTTTCTTT
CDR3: CASSYWGTGDTEAFF

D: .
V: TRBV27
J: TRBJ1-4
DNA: TGTGCCAGCAGTCCCCATCGGGCGGGCGAAAAACTGTTTTTT
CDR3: CASSPHRAGEKLFF

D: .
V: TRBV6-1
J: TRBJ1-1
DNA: TGTGCCAGCAGTGAGGGAGAGCGCACTGAAGCTTTCTTT
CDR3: CASSEGERTEAFF

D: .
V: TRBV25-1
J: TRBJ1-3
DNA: TGTGCTAGTAAATCTGGAAACACCATATATTTT
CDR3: CASKSGNTIYF

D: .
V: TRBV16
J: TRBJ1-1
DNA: TGTGCCAGCAGCCGGAGAGAGACGGACACTGAAGCTTTCTTT
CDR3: CASSRRETDTEAFF

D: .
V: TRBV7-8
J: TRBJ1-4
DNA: TGTGCCAGCAGCTTAGCCGACAGAGAGATTGAAAAACTGTTTTTT
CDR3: CASSLADREIEKLFF